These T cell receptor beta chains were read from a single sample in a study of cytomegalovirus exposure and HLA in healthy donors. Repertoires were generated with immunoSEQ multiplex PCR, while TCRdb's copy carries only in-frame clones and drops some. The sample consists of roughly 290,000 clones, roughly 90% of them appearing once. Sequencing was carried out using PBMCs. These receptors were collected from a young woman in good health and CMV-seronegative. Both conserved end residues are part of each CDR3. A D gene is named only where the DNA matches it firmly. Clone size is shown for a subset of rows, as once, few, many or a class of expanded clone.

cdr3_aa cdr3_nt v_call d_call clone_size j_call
CASSGGQWGYEQYF TGCGCCAGCAGTGGGGGACAATGGGGCTACGAGCAGTACTTC TRBV10-1 NA NA TRBJ2-7
CASSFTSTGELFF TGTGCCAGCAGCTTTACTAGCACCGGGGAGCTGTTTTTT TRBV6-5 NA once TRBJ2-2
CSVRPTGGSGYTF TGCAGCGTTAGGCCGACAGGGGGCTCTGGCTACACCTTC TRBV29-1 TRBD1 NA TRBJ1-2
CASSLGGGAYEQYF TGTGCCAGCAGCTTAGGAGGGGGGGCTTACGAGCAGTACTTC TRBV13 NA NA TRBJ2-7
CASSLRGQGDLLDSYEQYF TGCGCCAGCAGCTTAAGGGGACAGGGGGATTTATTGGACTCCTACGAGCAGTACTTC TRBV5-1 TRBD1 NA TRBJ2-7
CASSQLRNTEAFF TGTGCCAGCAGCCAACTGAGGAACACTGAAGCTTTCTTT TRBV14 NA once TRBJ1-1
CASRLSGGAVEQYF TGTGCCAGCAGGCTCAGCGGGGGGGCGGTCGAGCAGTACTTC TRBV6-6 TRBD2 few TRBJ2-7
CASKIDRESNQPQHF TGCGCCAGCAAAATCGACAGGGAGAGCAATCAGCCCCAGCATTTT TRBV4-1 TRBD1 once TRBJ1-5
CASSYAGTDSDTQYF TGTGCCAGCAGCTACGCCGGGACAGACTCAGATACGCAGTATTTT TRBV6-6 TRBD1 NA TRBJ2-3
CASTTPGGNYGYTF TGCGCCAGCACAACACCGGGCGGGAACTATGGCTACACCTTC TRBV5-1 NA NA TRBJ1-2
CATLQGALSSEQYF TGTGCCACCCTTCAGGGGGCTTTATCCTCCGAGCAGTACTTC TRBV6-6 TRBD1 NA TRBJ2-7
CASSELAGLPGTEAFF TGTGCCAGCAGTGAATTAGCTGGCCTCCCCGGCACTGAAGCTTTCTTT TRBV25-1 NA NA TRBJ1-1
CASSVRAGYGYTF TGTGCCAGCAGTGTCAGGGCTGGCTATGGCTACACCTTC TRBV6-1 NA NA TRBJ1-2
CASQSGGAGYNEQFF TGTGCCAGCCAGAGCGGGGGGGCGGGCTACAATGAGCAGTTCTTC TRBV19 TRBD2 NA TRBJ2-1
CSVDSRDRDYGYTF TGCAGCGTCGACTCCCGGGACAGGGACTATGGCTACACCTTC TRBV29-1 TRBD1 NA TRBJ1-2
CASSGSGRGTEAFF TGTGCCAGCAGCGGGAGTGGGAGGGGCACTGAAGCTTTCTTT TRBV7-8 NA once TRBJ1-1
CASSWDSRGTEAFF TGCGCCAGCAGCTGGGACAGCCGAGGCACTGAAGCTTTCTTT TRBV5-1 TRBD1 NA TRBJ1-1
CASTPGGAYYGYTF TGTGCCAGCACCCCGGGCGGGGCTTACTATGGCTACACCTTC TRBV7-2 NA NA TRBJ1-2
CASSFSGQGHNEQFF TGCGCCAGCAGCTTTTCTGGACAGGGTCATAATGAGCAGTTCTTC TRBV5-1 TRBD1 NA TRBJ2-1
CAISESDPTSGDLNGTTDTQYF TGTGCCATCAGTGAGTCGGACCCGACTAGCGGGGACCTCAACGGAACCACAGATACGCAGTATTTT TRBV10-3 TRBD2 NA TRBJ2-3
CASSYNEGAYEQYF TGTGCCAGCAGTTACAACGAAGGGGCTTACGAGCAGTACTTC TRBV6-5 NA NA TRBJ2-7
CATSRPKETQYF TGTGCCACCAGCAGACCTAAAGAGACCCAGTACTTC TRBV15 NA NA TRBJ2-5